What follows describes a single TCR beta chain. Its antigen is unknown. The CDR3 is made up of 15 amino acids. Germline V gene sequence: CDR1 MNHEY, CDR2 SMNVEV (reference sequence). Trimming took 2 bases from V and 0 from J; bases not matched to a gene: 3. The entry originates in a study of a mutant IDH1 vaccine in newly diagnosed glioma. Whole-study context: Vaccines were begun 4-6 weeks after radiotherapy alone, or with temozolomide cycles. Sex distribution of treated patients was about 62% male and about 38% female; mean age was around 40 years. Previous treatment comprised radiotherapy, temozolomide, or both, mostly both. General study points: Detectable vaccine-induced immune responses arose in over 90% of patients.

The repertoire was sequenced with immunoSEQ multiplex PCR; TCRdb's copy has only in-frame clones and lacks some. The table records 100,000 to 120,000 clones, approximately 87% of them present only once. Documented time point: week 11, during vaccination. In every dose of vaccine, 300 ug of mutant IDH1 20-mer peptide was given alongside topical imiquimod. The specimen was PBMCs, collected from a glioma patient whose treatment included an IDH1 peptide vaccine. V usage is TRBV27 and J usage is TRBJ2-7, with 8 bases aligning to TRBD1. The source of this sequence is a woman aged 45 to 65 with glioma. CDR3 DNA: TGTGCCAGCAGTTTAACAGGGGGGAGCTCCTACGAGCAGTACTTC. Its translation is CASSLTGGSSYEQYF.